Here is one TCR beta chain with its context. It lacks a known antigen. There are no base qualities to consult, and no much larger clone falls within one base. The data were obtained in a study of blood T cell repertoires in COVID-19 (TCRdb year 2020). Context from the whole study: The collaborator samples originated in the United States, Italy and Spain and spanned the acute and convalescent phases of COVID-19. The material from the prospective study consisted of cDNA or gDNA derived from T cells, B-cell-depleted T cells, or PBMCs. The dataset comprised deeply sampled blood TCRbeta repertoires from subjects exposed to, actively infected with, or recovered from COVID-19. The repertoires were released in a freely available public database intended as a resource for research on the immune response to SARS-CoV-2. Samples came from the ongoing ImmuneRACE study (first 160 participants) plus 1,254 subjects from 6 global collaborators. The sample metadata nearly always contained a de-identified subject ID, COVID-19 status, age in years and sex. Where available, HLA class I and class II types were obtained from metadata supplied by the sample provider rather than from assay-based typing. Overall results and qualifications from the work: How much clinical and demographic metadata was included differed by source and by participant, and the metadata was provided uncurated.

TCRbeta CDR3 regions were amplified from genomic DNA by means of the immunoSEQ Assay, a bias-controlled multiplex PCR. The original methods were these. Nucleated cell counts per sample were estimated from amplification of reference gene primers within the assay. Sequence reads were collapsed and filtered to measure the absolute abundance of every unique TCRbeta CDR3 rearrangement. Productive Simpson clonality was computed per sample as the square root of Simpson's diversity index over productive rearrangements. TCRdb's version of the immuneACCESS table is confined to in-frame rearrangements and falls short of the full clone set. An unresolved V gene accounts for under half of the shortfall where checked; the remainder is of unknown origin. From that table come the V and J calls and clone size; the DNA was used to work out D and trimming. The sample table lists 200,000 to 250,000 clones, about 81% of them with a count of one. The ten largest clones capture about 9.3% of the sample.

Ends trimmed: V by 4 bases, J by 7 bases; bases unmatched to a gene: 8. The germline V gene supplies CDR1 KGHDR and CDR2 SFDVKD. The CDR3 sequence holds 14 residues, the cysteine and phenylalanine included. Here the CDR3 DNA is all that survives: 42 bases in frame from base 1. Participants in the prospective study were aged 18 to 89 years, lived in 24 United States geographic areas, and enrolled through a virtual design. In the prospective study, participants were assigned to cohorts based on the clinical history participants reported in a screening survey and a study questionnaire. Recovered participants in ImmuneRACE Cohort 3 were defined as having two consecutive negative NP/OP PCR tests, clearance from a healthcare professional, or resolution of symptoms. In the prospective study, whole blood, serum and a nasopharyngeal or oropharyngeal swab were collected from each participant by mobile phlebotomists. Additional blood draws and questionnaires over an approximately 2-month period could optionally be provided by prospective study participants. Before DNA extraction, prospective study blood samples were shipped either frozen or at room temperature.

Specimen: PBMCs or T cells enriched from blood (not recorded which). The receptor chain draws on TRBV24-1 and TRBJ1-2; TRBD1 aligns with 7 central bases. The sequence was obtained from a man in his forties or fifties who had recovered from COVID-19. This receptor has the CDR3 CATSDTDRSVGYTF. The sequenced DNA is TGTGCCACCAGTGACACGGACAGGTCAGTTGGCTACACCTTC.